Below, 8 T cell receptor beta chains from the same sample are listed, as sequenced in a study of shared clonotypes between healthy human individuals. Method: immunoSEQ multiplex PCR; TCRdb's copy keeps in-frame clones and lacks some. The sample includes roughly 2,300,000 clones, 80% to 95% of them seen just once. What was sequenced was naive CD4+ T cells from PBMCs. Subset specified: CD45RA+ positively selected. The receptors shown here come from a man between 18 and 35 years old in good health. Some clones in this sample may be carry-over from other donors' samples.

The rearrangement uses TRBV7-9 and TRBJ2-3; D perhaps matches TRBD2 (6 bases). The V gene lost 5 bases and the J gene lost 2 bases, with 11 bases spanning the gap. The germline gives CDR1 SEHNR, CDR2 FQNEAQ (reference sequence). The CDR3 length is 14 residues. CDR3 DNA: TGTGCCAGCAGCGCCAGCGGGTCCACAGATACGCAGTATTTT. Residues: CASSASGSTDTQYF. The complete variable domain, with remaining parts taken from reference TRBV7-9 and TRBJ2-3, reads DTGVSQNPRHKITKRGQNVTFRCDPISEHNRLYWYRQTLGQGPEFLTYFQNEAQLEKSRLLSDRFSAERPKGSFSTLEIQRTEQGDSAMYLCASSASGSTDTQYFGPGTRLTVL.

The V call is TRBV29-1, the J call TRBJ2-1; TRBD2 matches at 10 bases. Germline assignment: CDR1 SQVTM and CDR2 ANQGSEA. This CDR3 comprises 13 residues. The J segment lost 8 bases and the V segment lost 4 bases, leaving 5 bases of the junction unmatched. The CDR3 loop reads CSVVSSGRDEQFF. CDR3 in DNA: TGCAGCGTTGTTTCGAGCGGGAGGGATGAGCAGTTCTTC.

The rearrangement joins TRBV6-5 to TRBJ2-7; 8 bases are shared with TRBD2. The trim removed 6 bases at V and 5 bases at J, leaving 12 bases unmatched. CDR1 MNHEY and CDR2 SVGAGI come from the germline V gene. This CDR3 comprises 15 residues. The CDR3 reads CASRSPGTSRHEQYF. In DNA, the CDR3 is TGTGCCAGCAGGTCTCCCGGGACTAGTCGCCACGAGCAGTACTTC.

The CDR3 loop reads CASSAGRTQETQYF. The CDR3 region has the DNA TGTGCCAGCAGCGCCGGACGGACCCAAGAGACCCAGTACTTC. The gene calls are TRBV9 and TRBJ2-5; the D is unclear. This CDR3 comprises 14 residues. Between the trimmed V and J ends, which lost 3 bases and 1 base, there was a span of 10 bases. Germline V gene lookup returns CDR1 SGDLS and CDR2 YYNGEE.

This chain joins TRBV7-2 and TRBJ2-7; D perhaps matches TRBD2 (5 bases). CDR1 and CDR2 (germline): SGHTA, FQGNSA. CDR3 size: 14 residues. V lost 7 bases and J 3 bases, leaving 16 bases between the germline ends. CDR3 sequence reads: CASNNNGINYEQYF. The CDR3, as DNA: TGTGCCAGCAACAATAACGGGATCAACTACGAGCAGTACTTC.

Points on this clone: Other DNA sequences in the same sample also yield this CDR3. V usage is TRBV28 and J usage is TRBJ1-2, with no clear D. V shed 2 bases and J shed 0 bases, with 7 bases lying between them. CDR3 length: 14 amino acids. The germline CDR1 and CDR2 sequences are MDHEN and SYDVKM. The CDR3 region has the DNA TGTGCCAGCAGTTTAGGACTAACTAACTATGGCTACACCTTC. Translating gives CASSLGLTNYGYTF.

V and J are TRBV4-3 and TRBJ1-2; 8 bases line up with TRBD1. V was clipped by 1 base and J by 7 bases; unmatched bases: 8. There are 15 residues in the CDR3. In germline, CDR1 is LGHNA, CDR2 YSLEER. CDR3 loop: CASSQVPGGLGGYTF. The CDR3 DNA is TGCGCCAGCAGCCAAGTTCCAGGGGGCCTGGGTGGCTACACCTTC.

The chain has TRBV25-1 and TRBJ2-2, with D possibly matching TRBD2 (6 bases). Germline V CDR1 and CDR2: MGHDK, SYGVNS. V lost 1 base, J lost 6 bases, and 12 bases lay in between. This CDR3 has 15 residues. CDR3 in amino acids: CASSEWGGVPGELFF. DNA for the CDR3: TGTGCCAGCAGTGAATGGGGCGGGGTCCCCGGGGAGCTGTTTTTT.